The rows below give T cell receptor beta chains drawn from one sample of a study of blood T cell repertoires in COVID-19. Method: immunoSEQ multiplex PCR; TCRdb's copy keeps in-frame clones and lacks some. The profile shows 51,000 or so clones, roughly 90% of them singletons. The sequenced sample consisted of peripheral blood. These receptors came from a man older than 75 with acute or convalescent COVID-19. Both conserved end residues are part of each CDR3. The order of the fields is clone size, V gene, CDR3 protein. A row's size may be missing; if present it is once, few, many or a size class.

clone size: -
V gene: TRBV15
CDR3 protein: CATSREIGVSGNTEAFF

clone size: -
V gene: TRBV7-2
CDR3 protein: CASSSRGETQYF

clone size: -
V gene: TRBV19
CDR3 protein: CASSIQISNQPQHF

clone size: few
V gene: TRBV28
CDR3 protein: CASSSLGRGYQPQHF

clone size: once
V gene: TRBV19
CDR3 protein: CASSIKGQEPYGYTF

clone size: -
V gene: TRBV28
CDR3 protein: CASSFWGENQPQHF

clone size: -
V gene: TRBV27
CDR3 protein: CASTNGRTWGEQYF

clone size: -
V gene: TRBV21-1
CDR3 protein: CASSIRRTGAPGYTF

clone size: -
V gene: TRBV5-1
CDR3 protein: CASSPEGANYGYTF

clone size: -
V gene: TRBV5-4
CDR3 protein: CASSRAHQGDTGELFF

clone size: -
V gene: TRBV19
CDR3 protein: CASSIREWGTEAFF

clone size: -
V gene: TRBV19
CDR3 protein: CASSAPGVGTEAFF

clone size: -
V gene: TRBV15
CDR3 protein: CATSREDRGHGNTIYF

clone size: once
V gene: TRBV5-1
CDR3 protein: CASSPLTGLNEKLFF

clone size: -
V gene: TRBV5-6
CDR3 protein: CASSSLKTGTRETQYF

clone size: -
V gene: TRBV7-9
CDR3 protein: CASSLGQGNGNTIYF

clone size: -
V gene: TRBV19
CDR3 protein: CASSITQGQNQPQHF

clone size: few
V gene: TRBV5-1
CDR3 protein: CASWQSTGGELFF

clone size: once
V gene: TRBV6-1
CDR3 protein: CASSDRGWDYGYTF

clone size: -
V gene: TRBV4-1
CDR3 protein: CASSQVGTPNQPQHF

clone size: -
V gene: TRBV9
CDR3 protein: CASSPFPVSTDTEAFF

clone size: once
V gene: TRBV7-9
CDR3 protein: CASSFEGNYGYTF

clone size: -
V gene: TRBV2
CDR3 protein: CASSDTWGRETQYF

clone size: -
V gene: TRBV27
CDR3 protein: CASSLEGAPEQFF

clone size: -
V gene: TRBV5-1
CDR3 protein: CASSPSGGGTDTQYF

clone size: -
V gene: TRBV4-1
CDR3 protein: CASSFSGGYLYEQYF

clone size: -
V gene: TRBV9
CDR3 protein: CASSGTSSGGTDTQYF

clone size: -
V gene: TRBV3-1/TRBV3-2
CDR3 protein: CASSHPKGALGPGNTIYF

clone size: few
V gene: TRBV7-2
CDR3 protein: CASRRDSLEAFF

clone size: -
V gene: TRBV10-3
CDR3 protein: CAISEPQAPYGYTF

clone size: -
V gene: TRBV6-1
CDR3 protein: CASSGGQGADNSPLHF